Listed here are 25 T cell receptor beta chains from one sample, sequenced in a study of human T cells and chemical hapten exposure. TCRdb processed the RACE reads anew with MiXCR; each CDR3 protein has one entry. This table has roughly 380,000 distinct CDR3 sequences, roughly 5.3% appearing once. The time point denotes: pre-sensitization, week 0. Described treatment: therapeutic diphenylcyclopropenone sensitization with weekly scalp DPC. This specimen was whole blood, taken in connection with sensitization to the hapten diphenylcyclopropenone (DPC). The receptor set was obtained from a woman in her forties or fifties with alopecia areata. Some clones in this sample may be carry-over from other donors' samples.

The chain uses TRBV24-1 and TRBJ1-1; D not resolved. The germline V gene has CDR1 KGHDR and CDR2 SFDVKD. Trimming stripped 0 bases from V and 4 bases from J, with 8 bases between. CDR3 length: 14 residues. Here the CDR3 DNA reads TGTGCCACCAGTGATTTGGGAACGGCCACTGAAGCTTTCTTT. Translated: CATSDLGTATEAFF.

This clonotype was seen a handful of times. V gene TRBV6-2 or TRBV6-3 combines with J gene TRBJ2-3; 14 bases align to TRBD2. Germline values: CDR1 MNHEY, CDR2 SVGEGT. V lost 8 bases to trimming and J lost 5 bases; unmatched junction nucleotides: 0. There are 13 residues in the CDR3. The CDR3 nucleotides read TGTGCCAGCGGACTAGCGGGAGGAGATACGCAGTATTTT. It codes for CASGLAGGDTQYF.

The table lists this clonotype with many counts. The V gene is TRBV4-3, the J gene TRBJ1-6, with 9 bases identical to TRBD1. J gave up 7 bases and V 0 bases, and 1 base lay outside the gene matches. The germline V gene encodes CDR1 LGHNA and CDR2 YSLEER. This CDR3 region has 15 residues. The CDR3 loop is CASSQEGQGNSPLHF. As DNA, the CDR3 is TGCGCCAGCAGCCAAGAGGGACAGGGAAATTCACCCCTCCACTTT.

The chain carries TRBV12-3 or TRBV12-4 and TRBJ2-1; TRBD1 is a possible D gene (6 bases). V lost 7 bases, J lost 8 bases, and 30 bases lay in between. The CDR3 is 18 amino acids. CDR3 region: CASTIVRPGTLPSDEQFF. The DNA for the CDR3 is TGTGCCAGCACCATCGTCCGCCCTGGGACACTTCCTTCCGATGAGCAGTTCTTC.

This clonotype was observed at least ten times. The chain recombines TRBV29-1 with TRBJ1-1; no clear D gene. Germline-derived CDR1 and CDR2 are SQVTM and ANQGSEA. The ends were cut back, 4 bases at V and 5 bases at J, with 8 bases in the middle. This CDR3 comprises 11 residues. CDR3 loop: CSVGTGTEAFF. As DNA, the CDR3 is TGCAGCGTTGGGACGGGGACTGAAGCTTTCTTT.

The CDR3 reads CASSRLDLNNEQFF. CDR3 nucleotides: TGTGCCAGCAGTAGACTAGATCTCAACAATGAGCAGTTCTTC. This rearrangement joins TRBV3-1 to TRBJ2-1; D possibly corresponds to TRBD2 (6 bases). The CDR3 extends over 14 amino acids. Between the trimmed V and J ends, which lost 6 bases and 5 bases, there was a span of 14 bases. Germline loops: CDR1 LGHDT, CDR2 YNNKEL (reference sequence).

This clonotype occurred a few times. The J gene is TRBJ1-2, the V gene TRBV7-2, with D hard to call. V was clipped by 1 base and J by 1 base, with 10 bases between them. Germline CDR1 reads SGHTA; CDR2 reads FQGNSA. The CDR3 extends over 15 amino acids. CDR3 sequence reads: CASSLVVVSNYGYTF. The CDR3 DNA follows: TGTGCCAGCAGCTTAGTTGTTGTCAGTAACTATGGCTACACCTTC.

V and J are TRBV6-2 or TRBV6-3 and TRBJ2-3, with D uncertain. This CDR3 region has 12 residues. CDR1 is MNHEY, CDR2 SVGEGT, per germline. The ends were cut back, 5 bases at V and 5 bases at J, with 8 bases in the middle. CDR3 residues: CASSQSLDTQYF. Written as DNA, the CDR3 is TGTGCCAGCAGTCAAAGCTTAGATACGCAGTATTTT.

This clonotype has more than one count but fewer than ten. The chain links TRBV20-1 to TRBJ2-3, with D perhaps matching TRBD2 (6 bases). Germline lookup yields CDR1 DFQATT and CDR2 SNEGSKA (reference sequence). The V and J ends lost 3 bases and 0 bases respectively, with 13 bases between them. CDR3 length: 15 amino acids. CDR3 bases: TGCAGTGCTAGCCTCCTCGGGACTAGCACAGATACGCAGTATTTT. This encodes CSASLLGTSTDTQYF.

There are a few counts of this clonotype. The chain links TRBV20-1 to TRBJ1-4; no reliable D call. The CDR3 sequence is 13 residues long. Trimming left V 5 bases short and J 10 bases short, with 17 bases between. Germline loops: CDR1 DFQATT, CDR2 SNEGSKA (reference sequence). The CDR3 DNA is TGCAGTGCTCAGCGGGGAGAATCGGCAAAACTGTTTTTT. Protein sequence: CSAQRGESAKLFF.

This clonotype was seen at least ten times. The rearrangement uses TRBV2 and TRBJ2-7; D is uncertain. Looked up from germline, CDR1 is SNHLY and CDR2 is FYNNEI. The CDR3 spans 12 residues. The ends were cut back, 6 bases at V and 2 bases at J, with 8 bases in the middle. CDR3 in amino acids: CASSQATYEQYF. For the CDR3, the DNA is TGTGCCAGCAGCCAGGCCACCTACGAGCAGTACTTC.

The chain carries TRBV5-1 and TRBJ2-5; weak D call: TRBD2 (6 bases). This CDR3 comprises 14 residues. The germline gives CDR1 SGHRS, CDR2 YFSETQ. V lost 0 bases and J lost 6, with 12 bases in between. The CDR3 protein is CASSLADGGKTQYF. For the CDR3, the DNA is TGCGCCAGCAGCTTGGCCGACGGGGGAAAGACCCAGTACTTC.

The CDR3 spells CASTPGDRGNSPLHF. The CDR3 DNA reads as TGTGCCAGCACTCCAGGGGACAGGGGAAATTCACCCCTCCACTTT. V is TRBV27 and J is TRBJ1-6; 10 nucleotides agree with TRBD1. The CDR3 extends over 15 amino acids. After removal of 7 bases from V and 7 bases from J, the junction contained 7 bases not matched to a gene. Germline assignment: CDR1 MNHEY and CDR2 SMNVEV (reference sequence).

This clonotype was seen more than once but under ten times. This chain joins TRBV11-2 and TRBJ2-5; D call uncertain. This CDR3 is 13 amino acids long. Germline loops: CDR1 SGHAT, CDR2 FQNNGV. V dropped 1 base and J dropped 7 bases, with 10 bases sitting between them. The CDR3 protein is CASSLVALTTQYF. DNA of the CDR3: TGTGCCAGCAGCTTAGTAGCCCTCACGACCCAGTACTTC.

Ten or more counts support this clonotype. The chain joins TRBV7-2 to TRBJ2-3; D is undetermined. Trimming pared 5 bases from V and 2 bases from J, leaving 11 bases between. CDR1 is SGHTA, CDR2 FQGNSA, per germline. The CDR3 is 14 residues long. The CDR3, as DNA: TGTGCCAGCAGCGTCACCCCCACCACAGATACGCAGTATTTT. It encodes CASSVTPTTDTQYF.

This clonotype was counted many times. V gene TRBV6-5 combines with J gene TRBJ1-2; no clear D gene. CDR1 is MNHEY, CDR2 SVGAGI, per germline. V dropped 6 bases and J dropped 4 bases, with 12 bases sitting between them. The CDR3 consists of 13 residues. This CDR3 is CASRPDRTYGYTF. The DNA for the CDR3 is TGTGCCAGCAGACCGGACCGTACCTATGGCTACACCTTC.

This clonotype was seen repeatedly, ten times or more. The chain employs TRBV7-8 and TRBJ2-6; perhaps TRBD1 as D (5 bases). This CDR3 is 17 amino acids long. CDR1 and CDR2 (germline): SGHVS, FQNEAQ. V gave up 2 bases and J gave up 0 bases, with 11 bases separating them. The CDR3 spells CASSLRQGLSGANVLTF. The CDR3 coding sequence is TGTGCCAGCAGCTTACGGCAGGGCCTCTCTGGGGCCAACGTCCTGACTTTC.

The table lists this clonotype with a few counts. The rearrangement joins TRBV7-9 to TRBJ1-1; weak D call: TRBD1 (5 bases). Germline V gene lookup returns CDR1 SEHNR and CDR2 FQNEAQ (reference sequence). The V gene lost 7 bases and the J gene lost 6 bases, with 9 bases spanning the gap. This CDR3 has 11 residues. The CDR3 loop reads CASNRQAEAFF. CDR3 in DNA: TGTGCCAGCAACAGGCAGGCTGAAGCTTTCTTT. Variable domain in full (rest from reference TRBV7-9 and TRBJ1-1): DTGVSQNPRHKITKRGQNVTFRCDPISEHNRLYWYRQTLGQGPEFLTYFQNEAQLEKSRLLSDRFSAERPKGSFSTLEIQRTEQGDSAMYLCASNRQAEAFFGQGTRLTVV.

The rearrangement joins TRBV4-3 to TRBJ2-6; TRBD1 matches 8 bases. This CDR3 is built from 17 residues. After removal of 3 bases from V and 0 bases from J, the junction contained 4 bases not matched to a gene. Germline CDR1 is LGHNA and CDR2 is YSLEER. Written as DNA, the CDR3 is TGCGCCAGCAGCCAGACAGGGGACAGCTCTGGGGCCAACGTCCTGACTTTC. Amino acids: CASSQTGDSSGANVLTF.

The chain links TRBV12-3 or TRBV12-4 to TRBJ2-3, with 13 bases fitting TRBD2. With V trimmed by 0 bases and J by 5 bases, 8 bases remained unmatched. The CDR3 extends over 18 amino acids. CDR3 coding DNA: TGTGCCAGCAGTTTAGCTAGTCCGGGACTAGCGGGACTAGATACGCAGTATTTT. Its translation: CASSLASPGLAGLDTQYF.

In its sample, this clonotype was seen many times. This chain joins TRBV4-3 and TRBJ1-1, with unresolved D. Trimming took off 0 bases at V and 3 bases at J, with 11 bases between the two ends. This CDR3 spans 15 amino acids. Germline V gene data show CDR1 as LGHNA and CDR2 as YSLEER. CDR3 DNA: TGCGCCAGCAGCCAAGATCAGGAACTATACACTGAAGCTTTCTTT. Protein product: CASSQDQELYTEAFF.

This clonotype was detected many times. The chain recombines TRBV6-4 with TRBJ2-3; 11 bases map to TRBD2. The germline V gene has CDR1 MRHNA and CDR2 SNTAGT. The CDR3 runs 15 residues. Trimming took 3 bases from V and 6 from J; bases not matched to a gene: 5. CDR3 amino acids: CASSELAGGADTQYF. The CDR3 coding sequence is TGTGCCAGCAGTGAGCTAGCGGGAGGAGCTGATACGCAGTATTTT.

This clonotype occurred many times. The chain recombines TRBV29-1 with TRBJ1-1, with D tentatively TRBD1 (5 bases). CDR1 and CDR2 (germline): SQVTM, ANQGSEA. Trimming left V 4 bases short and J 1 base short, with 10 bases between. There are 13 residues in the CDR3. The CDR3 nucleotides are TGCAGCGTTGTGAGAAGGGGGAACACTGAAGCTTTCTTT. This translates into CSVVRRGNTEAFF.

This clonotype appeared many times. CDR3 protein: CASSLDPAGNSPLHF. The CDR3, as DNA: TGTGCCAGCAGCTTAGATCCCGCGGGGAATTCACCCCTCCACTTT. The J gene is TRBJ1-6, the V gene TRBV11-2; D gene ambiguous. Germline CDR1 is SGHAT and CDR2 is FQNNGV. The CDR3 covers 15 residues. Trimming cost V 0 bases and J 7 bases, with 10 bases left between them.

V is TRBV6-5 and J is TRBJ1-2; D may be TRBD1 (5 bases). Germline assignment: CDR1 MNHEY and CDR2 SVGAGI. Between the trimmed V and J ends, which lost 1 base and 6 bases, there was a span of 12 bases. This CDR3 is built from 14 residues. DNA for the CDR3: TGTGCCAGCAGTTACTTAGCAGGGATGGATGGCTACACCTTC. It encodes CASSYLAGMDGYTF.